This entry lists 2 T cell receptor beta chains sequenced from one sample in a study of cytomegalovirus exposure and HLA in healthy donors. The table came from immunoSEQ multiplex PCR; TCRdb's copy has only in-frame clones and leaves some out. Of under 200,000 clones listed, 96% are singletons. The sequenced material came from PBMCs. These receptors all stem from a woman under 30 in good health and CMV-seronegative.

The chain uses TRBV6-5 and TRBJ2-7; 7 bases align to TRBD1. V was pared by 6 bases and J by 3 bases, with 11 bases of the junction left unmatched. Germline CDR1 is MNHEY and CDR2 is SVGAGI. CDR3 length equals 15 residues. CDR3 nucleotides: TGTGCCAGCAGCCTCGCCGGGACAGATTACTACGAGCAGTACTTC. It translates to CASSLAGTDYYEQYF.

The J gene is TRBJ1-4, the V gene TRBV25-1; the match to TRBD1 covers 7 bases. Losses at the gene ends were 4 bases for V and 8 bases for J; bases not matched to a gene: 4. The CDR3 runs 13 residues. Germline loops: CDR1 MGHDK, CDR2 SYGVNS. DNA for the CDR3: TGTGCCAGCAGTGGACAGGGTTGGGAAAAACTGTTTTTT. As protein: CASSGQGWEKLFF. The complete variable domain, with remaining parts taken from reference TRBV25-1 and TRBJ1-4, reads EADIYQTPRYLVIGTGKKITLECSQTMGHDKMYWYQQDPGMELHLIHYSYGVNSTEKGDLSSESTVSRIRTEHFPLTLESARPSHTSQYLCASSGQGWEKLFFGSGTQLSVL.